A few counts support the clone carrying this T cell receptor beta chain. Its antigen is unknown. Each CDR3 protein gets one entry after TCRdb re-called the 5' RACE reads with MiXCR. The repertoire holds hundreds of thousands of distinct CDR3 sequences, with around 19% as singletons. Germline CDR1 and CDR2: GTSNPN and SVGIG (reference sequence). V lost 0 bases, J lost 5 bases, and 13 bases lay in between. CDR3 length equals 15 residues. This record comes from a study of T cells after yellow fever vaccination. At the level of the study: Any fraction with a low cell number was prepared using SMART-Seq v4 Ultra Low Input.

Study-wide findings and caveats: Only a minor proportion of clonotypes was detected across both CD4 and CD8 compartments.

The sequence was collected from a man younger than 30 who received the YFV17D yellow fever vaccine. Sequencing used PBMCs, obtained before the yellow fever booster vaccination. The chain combines TRBV30 with TRBJ1-4, with a tentative D call TRBD1 (6 bases). The CDR3 spells CAWSVRPGGNEKLFF. The CDR3 region has the DNA TGTGCCTGGAGTGTACGACCCGGGGGCAATGAAAAACTGTTTTTT.